One and the same sample provided the 21 T cell receptor beta chains below, sequenced in a study of CD8 T cells in ankylosing spondylitis. TCRdb redid the calling of the 5' RACE reads with MiXCR, one entry per CDR3 protein. The sample carries under 450,000 distinct CDR3 sequences, 20% recorded once. The sequenced sample consisted of blood, either unsorted or a sorted T cell fraction (not recorded which). All receptors derive from a male donor with ankylosing spondylitis or in good health (not recorded which).

This clonotype has ten or more counts. The chain recombines TRBV12-3 or TRBV12-4 with TRBJ2-5, with D tentatively TRBD1 (6 bases). The V gene lost 5 bases and the J gene lost 2 bases, with 15 bases spanning the gap. This CDR3 region has 15 residues. The CDR3 here is CASSNRDGTQETQYF. The CDR3 DNA is TGTGCCAGCAGTAACCGGGACGGGACACAAGAGACCCAGTACTTC.

The count of this clonotype is one. CDR3 coding DNA: TGCAGTCCTACCCCTCGGGACCGGAGGATGTATGAGCAGTTCTTC. Amino acid sequence: CSPTPRDRRMYEQFF. The chain carries TRBV20-1 and TRBJ2-1; possibly TRBD1 or TRBD2 for D (5 bases each). The CDR3 length is 15 residues. In germline, CDR1 is DFQATT, CDR2 SNEGSKA (reference sequence). V was pared by 8 bases and J by 8 bases, with 25 bases between.

This chain joins TRBV27 and TRBJ2-1; 10 bases map to TRBD2. The CDR3 extends over 15 amino acids. Germline lookup yields CDR1 MNHEY and CDR2 SMNVEV (reference sequence). The trim removed 4 bases at V and 6 bases at J, leaving 6 bases unmatched. CDR3 sequence reads: CASSSGTSVSNEQFF. The CDR3 nucleotides read TGTGCCAGCAGTTCCGGGACTAGCGTTTCCAATGAGCAGTTCTTC.

The V and J genes are TRBV27 and TRBJ1-1, with TRBD1 matching over 7 bases. The CDR3 consists of 12 residues. V lost 9 bases and J lost 5; bases outside the gene matches: 6. Germline V gene sequence: CDR1 MNHEY, CDR2 SMNVEV (reference sequence). The CDR3 loop reads CASFQGVTEAFF. The CDR3 region has the DNA TGTGCCAGTTTCCAGGGGGTGACTGAAGCTTTCTTT.

This clonotype was counted between two and nine times. This chain links TRBV27 with TRBJ2-1, with TRBD2 matching 13 bases. The V gene end was trimmed by 2 bases and the J gene end by 3 bases; junction bases not matched to a gene: 7. The CDR3 covers 18 residues. The germline V gene has CDR1 MNHEY and CDR2 SMNVEV (reference sequence). This CDR3 is CASSLLPGLAGNYNEQFF. CDR3 coding DNA: TGTGCCAGCAGTTTACTCCCGGGACTAGCGGGGAACTACAATGAGCAGTTCTTC.

V gene TRBV7-9 combines with J gene TRBJ2-1; D is uncertain. Trimming pared 6 bases from V and 3 bases from J, leaving 9 bases between. Germline lookup yields CDR1 SEHNR and CDR2 FQNEAQ (reference sequence). CDR3 length: 13 amino acids. CDR3 amino acids: CASSSPLYNEQFF. CDR3 nucleotides: TGTGCCAGCAGTTCCCCTCTCTACAATGAGCAGTTCTTC.

The J gene is TRBJ2-1, the V gene TRBV9; 12 bases match TRBD2. The J segment lost 10 bases and the V segment lost 0 bases, leaving 5 bases of the junction unmatched. The CDR3 contains 15 residues. CDR1 is SGDLS, CDR2 YYNGEE, per germline. The CDR3 nucleotides are TGTGCCAGCAGCGTAGGACTAGCGGGGGAACACGAGCAGTTCTTC. Translating it yields CASSVGLAGEHEQFF.

The chain employs TRBV7-8 and TRBJ2-1; 8 bases align to TRBD1. Looked up from germline, CDR1 is SGHVS and CDR2 is FQNEAQ. The CDR3 totals 16 residues. The V gene end was trimmed by 5 bases and the J gene end by 1 base; junction bases not matched to a gene: 7. The CDR3: CASSPDWDRSYNEQFF. The CDR3 bases are TGTGCCAGCAGCCCCGATTGGGACAGGTCCTACAATGAGCAGTTCTTC.

This clonotype was picked up many times. The rearrangement uses TRBV29-1 and TRBJ2-5, with 9 bases identical to TRBD2. V shed 5 bases, J shed 0 bases, and the junction held 7 bases outside the gene matches. Germline V gene sequence: CDR1 SQVTM, CDR2 ANQGSEA. The CDR3 has 15 residues. The CDR3 region is CSVRSSGDYQETQYF. The DNA of the CDR3 is TGCAGCGTTCGGTCTAGCGGGGATTACCAAGAGACCCAGTACTTC.

The chain couples TRBV5-5 to TRBJ2-2; 7 bases are a match to TRBD1. The germline gives CDR1 SGHKS, CDR2 YYEKEE (reference sequence). V shed 3 bases and J 1 base; nucleotides not matched to a gene: 12. The CDR3 sequence is 18 residues long. The CDR3 loop is CASSYQTGYFENTGELFF. DNA for the CDR3: TGTGCCAGCAGCTACCAGACAGGGTATTTTGAGAACACCGGGGAGCTGTTTTTT.

A word on this clonotype: The junction departs from the called germline gene at one end, perhaps through a read error. The chain links TRBV7-3 to TRBJ2-7, with D uncertain. Germline V gene lookup returns CDR1 SGHTA and CDR2 FQGTGA. The CDR3 runs 13 residues. The CDR3 DNA is TGTGCCAGCAGTTTAAATCCCACCTACGAGCAGTACTTC. Translating it yields CASSLNPTYEQYF.

This clonotype was found a few times. The gene calls are TRBV5-1 and TRBJ1-5, with 10 bases fitting TRBD1. The CDR3 totals 15 residues. V shed 4 bases, J shed 4 bases, and the junction held 5 bases outside the gene matches. CDR1 and CDR2 (germline): SGHRS, YFSETQ. The DNA for the CDR3 is TGCGCCAGCAGCACGACAGGGGGCCCTAATCAGCCCCAGCATTTT. Protein sequence: CASSTTGGPNQPQHF.

This rearrangement joins TRBV5-5 to TRBJ2-1, with TRBD1 matching over 7 bases. CDR1 is SGHKS, CDR2 YYEKEE, per germline (reference sequence). The J segment lost 6 bases and the V segment lost 4 bases, leaving 7 bases of the junction unmatched. The CDR3 contains 14 residues. DNA of the CDR3: TGTGCCAGCAGCCGAGGGACAGCAAGCAATGAGCAGTTCTTC. It yields the protein CASSRGTASNEQFF.

This clonotype has more than one count but fewer than ten. The rearrangement uses TRBV12-3 or TRBV12-4 and TRBJ2-1; D may match TRBD1 or TRBD2 (5 bases each). Trimming pared 3 bases from V and 9 bases from J, leaving 9 bases between. This CDR3 is built from 12 residues. This CDR3 is CASSFGTLEQFF. DNA of the CDR3: TGTGCCAGCAGTTTTGGGACGCTTGAGCAGTTCTTC.

In its sample, this clonotype was seen a few times. The rearrangement joins TRBV28 to TRBJ2-5; a weak D match, TRBD2 (5 bases). V was cut by 6 bases and J by 0 bases, with 14 bases left in between. The CDR3 runs 15 residues. Germline V gives CDR1 MDHEN, CDR2 SYDVKM. CDR3 nucleotide sequence: TGTGCCAGCAGCCTCCCTGCCGGGAACCAAGAGACCCAGTACTTC. Residues: CASSLPAGNQETQYF.

This clonotype was detected only a few times. The chain recombines TRBV11-1 with TRBJ2-1, with 12 bases identical to TRBD1. The CDR3 is made up of 19 amino acids. CDR1 is SGHAT and CDR2 is FQDESV in the germline V gene (reference sequence). V lost 0 bases, J lost 6 bases, and 12 bases stayed unmatched. The CDR3 DNA is TGTGCCAGCAGCTTAGCCCCCCCGGGACAGGGGGCTTTGTTCAATGAGCAGTTCTTC. As protein: CASSLAPPGQGALFNEQFF. The full variable domain, with the rest looked up from reference TRBV11-1 and TRBJ2-1, is EAEVAQSPRYKITEKSQAVAFWCDPISGHATLYWYRQILGQGPELLVQFQDESVVDDSQLPKDRFSAERLKGVDSTLKIQPAELGDSAMYLCASSLAPPGQGALFNEQFFGPGTRLTVL.

The rearrangement links TRBV5-1 to TRBJ2-5; tentative D call: TRBD1 (6 bases). Trimming removed 0 bases from V and 0 bases from J, with 9 bases in between. Germline values: CDR1 SGHRS, CDR2 YFSETQ. The CDR3 runs to 15 residues. The CDR3 loop is CASSLEAGDQETQYF. DNA for the CDR3: TGCGCCAGCAGCTTGGAGGCAGGGGACCAAGAGACCCAGTACTTC.

The CDR3: CASSRLADTQYF. The CDR3 DNA reads TGTGCCAGCAGCCGATTAGCCGATACGCAGTATTTT. The chain uses TRBV5-8 and TRBJ2-3, with D unclear. This CDR3 has 12 amino acids. Germline loops: CDR1 SGHTS, CDR2 YDEGEE. V lost 4 bases and J lost 6, with 9 bases in between.

V gene TRBV25-1 combines with J gene TRBJ2-7; weak D call: TRBD1 (7 bases). The CDR3 loop spans 15 amino acids. V was shortened by 3 bases and J by 0 bases, with 12 bases between the two germline ends. The V gene's germline CDR1 is MGHDK and CDR2 SYGVNS. CDR3 DNA: TGTGCCAGCAGTGATTCAGGGGGGAGCTCCTACGAGCAGTACTTC. Translating it yields CASSDSGGSSYEQYF.

This chain uses TRBV12-3 or TRBV12-4 with TRBJ1-1; D uncertain. The CDR3 runs 12 residues. V was pared by 5 bases and J by 11 bases, with 15 bases between. The CDR3 DNA is TGTGCCAGCAGTGATGGAACTCCGAGGGCTTTCTTT. Translated: CASSDGTPRAFF.

V gene TRBV7-6 combines with J gene TRBJ2-3, with a possible D match to TRBD2 (6 bases). Germline V CDR1 and CDR2: SGHVS, FNYEAQ. This CDR3 region has 14 residues. Trimming left V 4 bases short and J 6 bases short, with 14 bases between. CDR3 loop: CASSWDSGRDTQYF. The CDR3 nucleotides are TGTGCCAGCAGCTGGGATAGCGGCAGGGATACGCAGTATTTT.